This T cell receptor (beta chain) was captured in a study of T cells after yellow fever vaccination. The study's findings and limits: From the bulk population, abundant clonotypes could contaminate and appear within FACS-sorted repertoires.

The germline CDR1 and CDR2 sequences are LNHNV and YYDKDF (reference sequence). V was shortened by 1 base and J by 3 bases, with 13 bases between the two germline ends. This CDR3 spans 16 amino acids. Comments on this clonotype: Its target is unknown.

Each CDR3 protein gets one entry after TCRdb re-called the 5' RACE reads with MiXCR. The sample contains under 300,000 distinct CDR3 sequences, around 7% of which appear only once. The chain has TRBV15 and TRBJ2-1; possibly TRBD2 for D (5 bases). The specimen comprised CD4+ T cells sorted from PBMCs, sampled 15 days after the yellow fever booster vaccination. The TCR sequence derives from a man aged 25-40 years who received the YFV17D yellow fever vaccine. The CDR3 region is CATSRGLPPDYNEQFF. For the CDR3, the DNA is TGTGCCACCAGCAGAGGACTACCCCCTGACTACAATGAGCAGTTCTTC.